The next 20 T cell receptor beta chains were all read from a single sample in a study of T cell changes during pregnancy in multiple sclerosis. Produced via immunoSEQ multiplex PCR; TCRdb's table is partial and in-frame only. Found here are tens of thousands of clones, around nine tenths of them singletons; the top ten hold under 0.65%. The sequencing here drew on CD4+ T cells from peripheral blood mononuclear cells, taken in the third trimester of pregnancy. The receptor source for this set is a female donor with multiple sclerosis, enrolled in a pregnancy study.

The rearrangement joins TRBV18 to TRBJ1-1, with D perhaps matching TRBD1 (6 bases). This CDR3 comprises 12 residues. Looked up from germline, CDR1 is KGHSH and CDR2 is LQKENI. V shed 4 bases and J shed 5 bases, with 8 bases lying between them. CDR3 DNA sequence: TGTGCCAGCTCACTAGGACAGACTGAAGCTTTCTTT. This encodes CASSLGQTEAFF.

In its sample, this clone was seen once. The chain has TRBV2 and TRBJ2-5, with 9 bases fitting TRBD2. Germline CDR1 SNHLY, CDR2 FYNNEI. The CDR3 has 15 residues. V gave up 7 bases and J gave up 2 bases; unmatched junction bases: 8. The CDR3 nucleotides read TGTGCCAGCATAGGGCGGGGGGGCCCTCAAGAGACCCAGTACTTC. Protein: CASIGRGGPQETQYF.

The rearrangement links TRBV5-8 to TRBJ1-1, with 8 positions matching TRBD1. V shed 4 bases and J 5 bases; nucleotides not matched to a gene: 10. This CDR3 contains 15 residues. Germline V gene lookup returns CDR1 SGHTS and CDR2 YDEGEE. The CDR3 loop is CASSTWTGRRTEAFF. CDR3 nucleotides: TGTGCCAGCAGCACGTGGACAGGGAGGCGAACTGAAGCTTTCTTT.

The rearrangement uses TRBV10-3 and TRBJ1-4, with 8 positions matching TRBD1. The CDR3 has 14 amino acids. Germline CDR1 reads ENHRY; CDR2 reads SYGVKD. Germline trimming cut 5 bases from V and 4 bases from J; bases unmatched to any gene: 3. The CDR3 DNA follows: TGTGCCATCAGTAGCGGACAGGGTAATGAAAAACTGTTTTTT. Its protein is CAISSGQGNEKLFF.

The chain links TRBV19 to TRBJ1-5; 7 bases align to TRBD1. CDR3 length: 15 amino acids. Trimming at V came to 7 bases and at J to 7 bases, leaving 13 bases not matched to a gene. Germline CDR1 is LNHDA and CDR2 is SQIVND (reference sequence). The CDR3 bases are TGTGCCAGTAATGTAGAAGGACAGGCAAGCCAGCCCCAGCATTTT. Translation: CASNVEGQASQPQHF.

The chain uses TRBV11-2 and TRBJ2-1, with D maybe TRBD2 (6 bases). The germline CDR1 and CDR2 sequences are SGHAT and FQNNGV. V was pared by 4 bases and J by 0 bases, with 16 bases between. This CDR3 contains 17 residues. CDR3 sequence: CASSSGFAGSSYNEQFF. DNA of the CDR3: TGTGCCAGCAGCTCCGGCTTTGCGGGGAGCTCCTACAATGAGCAGTTCTTC.

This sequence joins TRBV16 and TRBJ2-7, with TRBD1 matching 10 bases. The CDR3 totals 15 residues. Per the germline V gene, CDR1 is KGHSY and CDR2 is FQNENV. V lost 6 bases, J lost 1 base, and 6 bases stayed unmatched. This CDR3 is CASSSGTGVSYEQYF. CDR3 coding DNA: TGTGCCAGCAGTTCCGGGACAGGGGTGTCCTACGAGCAGTACTTC.

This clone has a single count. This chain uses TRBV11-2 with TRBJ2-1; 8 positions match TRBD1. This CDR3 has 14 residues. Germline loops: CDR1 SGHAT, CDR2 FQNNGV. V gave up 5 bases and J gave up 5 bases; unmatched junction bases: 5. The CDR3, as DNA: TGTGCCAGCAGCCACAGGGGGAGGAACAATGAGCAGTTCTTC. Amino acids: CASSHRGRNNEQFF. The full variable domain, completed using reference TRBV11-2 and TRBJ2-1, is EAGVAQSPRYKIIEKRQSVAFWCNPISGHATLYWYQQILGQGPKLLIQFQNNGVVDDSQLPKDRFSAERLKGVDSTLKIQPAKLEDSAVYLCASSHRGRNNEQFFGPGTRLTVL.

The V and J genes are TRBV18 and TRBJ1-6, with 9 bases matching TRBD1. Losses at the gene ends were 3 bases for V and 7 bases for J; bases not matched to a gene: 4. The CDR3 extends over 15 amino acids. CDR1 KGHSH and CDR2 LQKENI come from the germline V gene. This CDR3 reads CASSPSGTGNSPLHF. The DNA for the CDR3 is TGTGCCAGCTCACCGTCCGGGACAGGGAATTCACCCCTCCACTTT.

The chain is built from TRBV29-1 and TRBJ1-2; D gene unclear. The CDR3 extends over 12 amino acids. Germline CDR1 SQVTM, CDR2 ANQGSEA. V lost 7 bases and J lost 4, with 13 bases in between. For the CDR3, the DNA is TGCAGCGCATGGCAGATTTTCTATGGCTACACCTTC. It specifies CSAWQIFYGYTF.

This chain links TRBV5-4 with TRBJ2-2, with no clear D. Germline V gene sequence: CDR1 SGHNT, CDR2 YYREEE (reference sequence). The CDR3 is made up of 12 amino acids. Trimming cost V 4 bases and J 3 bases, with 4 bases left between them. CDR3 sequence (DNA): TGTGCCAGCAGCACATACACCGGGGAGCTGTTTTTT. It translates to CASSTYTGELFF.

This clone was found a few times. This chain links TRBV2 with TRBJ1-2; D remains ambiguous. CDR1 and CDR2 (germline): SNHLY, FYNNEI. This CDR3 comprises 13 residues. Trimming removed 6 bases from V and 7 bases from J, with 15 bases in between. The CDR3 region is CASRTAGLFGYTF. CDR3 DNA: TGTGCCAGCAGGACCGCGGGCCTCTTTGGCTACACCTTC.

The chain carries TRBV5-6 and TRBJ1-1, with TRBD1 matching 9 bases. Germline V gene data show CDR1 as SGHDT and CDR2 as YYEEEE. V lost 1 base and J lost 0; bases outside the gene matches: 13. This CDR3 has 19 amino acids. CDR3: CASSLTGGSSTRMNTEAFF. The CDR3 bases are TGTGCCAGCAGCTTGACAGGGGGCAGTTCAACCCGCATGAACACTGAAGCTTTCTTT.

The CDR3 is CASSGDFTEAFF. The CDR3 DNA is TGTGCCAGCAGTGGGGACTTCACTGAAGCTTTCTTT. This chain joins TRBV2 and TRBJ1-1; TRBD1 might be the D (5 bases). Germline V CDR1 and CDR2: SNHLY, FYNNEI. The V end was cut by 4 bases, the J end by 4 bases, with 7 bases between. The CDR3 runs to 12 residues.

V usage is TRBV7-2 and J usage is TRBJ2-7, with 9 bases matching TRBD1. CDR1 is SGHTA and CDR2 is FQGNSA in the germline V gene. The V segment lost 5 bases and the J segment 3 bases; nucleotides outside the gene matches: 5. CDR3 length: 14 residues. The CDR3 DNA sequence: TGTGCCAGCAGCATGGGACAGGGCAACTACGAGCAGTACTTC. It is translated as CASSMGQGNYEQYF. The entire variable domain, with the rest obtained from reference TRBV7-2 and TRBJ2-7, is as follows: GAGVSQSPSNKVTEKGKDVELRCDPISGHTALYWYRQSLGQGLEFLIYFQGNSAPDKSGLPSDRFSAERTGGSVSTLTIQRTQQEDSAVYLCASSMGQGNYEQYFGPGTRLTVT.

CDR3 sequence (DNA): TGTGCCAGCAGCGTAGCAGGGGGCTGGGAGACCCAGTACTTC. It translates to CASSVAGGWETQYF. The gene calls are TRBV9 and TRBJ2-5; TRBD1 agrees at 8 bases. Unmatched junction bases numbered 3, after V lost 0 bases and J lost 5 bases. CDR3 length: 14 residues. The germline gives CDR1 SGDLS, CDR2 YYNGEE.

The DNA of the CDR3 is TGTGCCAGCAGCTTGTCCCTACAGGGTACCACTGAAGCTTTCTTT. Translated, it gives CASSLSLQGTTEAFF. The rearrangement links TRBV11-2 to TRBJ1-1; tentative D call: TRBD1 (6 bases). CDR1 is SGHAT, CDR2 FQNNGV, per germline. The germline V and J ends were trimmed by 3 bases and 4 bases, with 15 bases remaining between them. The CDR3 is 15 amino acids.

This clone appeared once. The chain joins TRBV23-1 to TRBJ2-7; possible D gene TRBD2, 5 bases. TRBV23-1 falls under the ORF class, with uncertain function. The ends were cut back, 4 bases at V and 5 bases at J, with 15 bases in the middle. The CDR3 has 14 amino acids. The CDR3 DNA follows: TGCGCCAGCAGTCTCCGGGGTCAGGTGAACGAGCAGTACTTC. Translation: CASSLRGQVNEQYF.

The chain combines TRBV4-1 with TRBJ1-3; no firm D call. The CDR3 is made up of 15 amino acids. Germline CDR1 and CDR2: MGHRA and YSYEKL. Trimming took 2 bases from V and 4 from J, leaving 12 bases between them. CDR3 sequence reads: CASSQFPGMGNTIYF. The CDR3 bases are TGCGCCAGCAGCCAATTCCCGGGGATGGGAAACACCATATATTTT.

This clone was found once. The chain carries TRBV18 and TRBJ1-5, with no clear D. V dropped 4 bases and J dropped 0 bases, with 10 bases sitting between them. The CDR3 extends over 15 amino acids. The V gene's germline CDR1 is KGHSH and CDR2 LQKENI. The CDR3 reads CASSLGRDSNQPQHF. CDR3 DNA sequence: TGTGCCAGCTCACTAGGACGGGATAGCAATCAGCCCCAGCATTTT. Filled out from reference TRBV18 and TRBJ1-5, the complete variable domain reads NAGVMQNPRHLVRRRGQEARLRCSPMKGHSHVYWYRQLPEEGLKFMVYLQKENIIDESGMPKERFSAEFPKEGPSILRIQQVVRGDSAAYFCASSLGRDSNQPQHFGDGTRLSIL.